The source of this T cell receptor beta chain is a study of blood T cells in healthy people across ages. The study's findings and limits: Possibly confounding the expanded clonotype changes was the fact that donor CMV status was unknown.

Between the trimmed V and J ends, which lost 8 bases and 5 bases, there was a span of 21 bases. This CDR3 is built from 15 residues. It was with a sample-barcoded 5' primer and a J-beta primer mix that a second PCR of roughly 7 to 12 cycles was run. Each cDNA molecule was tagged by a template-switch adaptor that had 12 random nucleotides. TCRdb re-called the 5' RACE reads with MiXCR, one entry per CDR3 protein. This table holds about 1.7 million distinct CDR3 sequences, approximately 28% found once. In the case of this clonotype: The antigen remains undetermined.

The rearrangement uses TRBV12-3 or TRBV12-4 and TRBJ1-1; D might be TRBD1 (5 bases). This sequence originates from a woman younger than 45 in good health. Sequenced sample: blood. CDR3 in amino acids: CASFTGRGVYTEAFF. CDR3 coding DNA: TGTGCCAGCTTTACAGGACGTGGAGTTTATACTGAAGCTTTCTTT.